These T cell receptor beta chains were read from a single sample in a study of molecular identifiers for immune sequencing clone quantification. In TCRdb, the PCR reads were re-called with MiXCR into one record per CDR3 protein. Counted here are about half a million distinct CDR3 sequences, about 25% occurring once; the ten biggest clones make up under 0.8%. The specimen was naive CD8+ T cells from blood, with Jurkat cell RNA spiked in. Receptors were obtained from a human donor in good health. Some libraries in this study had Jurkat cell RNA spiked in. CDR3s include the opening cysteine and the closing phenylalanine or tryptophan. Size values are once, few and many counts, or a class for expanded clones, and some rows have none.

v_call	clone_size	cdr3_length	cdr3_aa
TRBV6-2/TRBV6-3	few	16	CASRAERGDGTDTQYF
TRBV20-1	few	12	CSAREVATEAFF
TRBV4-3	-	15	CASSHHPGQRYEQYF
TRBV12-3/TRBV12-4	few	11	CASTWNTEAFF
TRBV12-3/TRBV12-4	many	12	CASSFPEFVLTF
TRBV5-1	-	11	CASSPTGEAFF
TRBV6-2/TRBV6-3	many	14	CASSPRKLTHEAFF
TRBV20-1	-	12	CSAPSGNSPLHF
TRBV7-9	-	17	CASSFSNGGHEYNEQFF
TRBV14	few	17	CASSQESRISSYNEQFF